Following are 14 T cell receptor beta chains from one sample sequenced in a study of radiation and T cells in renal cell carcinoma. Sequencing used immunoSEQ multiplex PCR; TCRdb keeps in-frame clones, though not all of them. Here the sample spans roughly 150,000 clones, 80% to 90% being singletons. Time point: blood 2 weeks post-SBRT. The treatment here: 15 Gy SBRT to primary tumor, nephrectomy 4 weeks later. Source: blood, taken from a patient whose treatment included radiotherapy and nephrectomy. The source of these receptors is a woman aged 45-65 years with renal cell carcinoma.

J is TRBJ2-3 and V is TRBV11-2; 10 positions agree with TRBD2. The CDR3 length is 18 residues. Germline CDR1 and CDR2: SGHAT and FQNNGV. J was trimmed by 3 bases and V by 5 bases; bases with no gene match: 14. CDR3 protein: CASSVWSLAGDGTDTQYF. The CDR3 DNA follows: TGTGCCAGCAGCGTCTGGTCCCTAGCGGGGGATGGTACAGATACGCAGTATTTT.

The chain links TRBV4-1 to TRBJ2-1; 10 bases map to TRBD2. The CDR3 sequence is 17 residues long. Per the germline V gene, CDR1 is MGHRA and CDR2 is YSYEKL. Trimming took 0 bases from V and 4 from J; bases not matched to a gene: 6. CDR3 amino acids: CASSQDPSGGVYNEQFF. CDR3 DNA: TGCGCCAGCAGCCAAGATCCCAGCGGGGGGGTTTACAATGAGCAGTTCTTC.

V is TRBV6-1 and J is TRBJ1-2; D unclear. Trimming stripped 7 bases from V and 3 bases from J, with 15 bases between. Germline V gene lookup returns CDR1 MNHNS and CDR2 SASEGT. CDR3 length equals 14 residues. CDR3 coding DNA: TGTGCCAGCACCCAGAACCCGGCGGACTATGGCTACACCTTC. This sequence encodes CASTQNPADYGYTF.

This clone was recorded once. The chain recombines TRBV19 with TRBJ1-4; a weak D match, TRBD1 (5 bases). Trimming pared 6 bases from V and 6 bases from J, leaving 20 bases between. CDR3 size: 16 residues. Germline V gene data show CDR1 as LNHDA and CDR2 as SQIVND (reference sequence). The CDR3 reads CASSHPSGGIDEKLFF. DNA of the CDR3: TGTGCCAGTAGCCACCCCTCCGGGGGGATCGATGAAAAACTGTTTTTT.

This clone was counted only a few times. CDR3 coding DNA: TGCGCCAGCAGTGAGACAGGGGAGATACAAGCTTTCTTT. Its protein is CASSETGEIQAFF. The rearrangement links TRBV10-1 to TRBJ1-1, with TRBD1 matching 7 bases. The CDR3 has 13 residues. Germline V gives CDR1 WNHNN, CDR2 SYGVQD (reference sequence). Trimming cost V 2 bases and J 9 bases; bases outside gene matches: 6.

Points on this clone: At one boundary the junction diverges from the germline segment, which might be a read error. The sample carries other DNA sequences with the same CDR3. This chain uses TRBV5-1 with TRBJ1-1; tentatively, D is TRBD1 (6 bases). Germline values: CDR1 SGHRS, CDR2 YFSETQ. The CDR3 covers 15 residues. CDR3 DNA sequence: TGCGCCAGCAGCTTGGTACAGGGCCGGAGCACTGAAGCCTTCTTT. Translation gives CASSLVQGRSTEAFF.

V and J are TRBV5-4 and TRBJ2-3; 7 nucleotides match TRBD1. CDR3 length: 14 residues. CDR1 and CDR2 (germline): SGHNT, YYREEE (reference sequence). The trim removed 5 bases at V and 4 bases at J, leaving 7 bases unmatched. In nucleotides, the CDR3 is TGTGCCAGCAGTCGAGACAGGGTCCCAGATACGCAGTATTTT. It yields the protein CASSRDRVPDTQYF.

The V call is TRBV7-9, the J call TRBJ2-7; the match to TRBD1 covers 9 bases. The length of the CDR3 is 17 residues. Trimming at V came to 1 base and at J to 4 bases, leaving 11 bases not matched to a gene. Germline loops: CDR1 SEHNR, CDR2 FQNEAQ (reference sequence). CDR3 residues: CASSLGWGRDREYEQYF. As DNA, the CDR3 is TGTGCCAGCAGCTTAGGTTGGGGGCGGGACAGGGAATACGAGCAGTACTTC.

This chain joins TRBV7-9 and TRBJ2-1; D may be TRBD1 (6 bases). Germline loops: CDR1 SEHNR, CDR2 FQNEAQ (reference sequence). This CDR3 is 13 amino acids long. Trimming cost V 5 bases and J 7 bases, with 12 bases left between them. Here the CDR3 reads CASSIDRQNEQFF. CDR3 nucleotide sequence: TGTGCCAGCAGCATAGACAGGCAGAATGAGCAGTTCTTC.

This sequence joins TRBV5-8 and TRBJ2-5, with TRBD2 identical over 14 bases. Germline CDR1 and CDR2: SGHTS and YDEGEE. V gave up 3 bases and J gave up 3 bases; unmatched junction bases: 10. The CDR3 covers 18 residues. The DNA for the CDR3 is TGTGCCAGCAGCTCTGGACTAGCGGGGGGACTAAACGAAGAGACCCAGTACTTC. Its protein is CASSSGLAGGLNEETQYF.

This clone occurred a few times. The CDR3 is CASSFRGDSEAFF. The DNA of the CDR3 is TGTGCCAGCAGCTTTAGAGGGGACAGTGAAGCTTTCTTT. V and J are TRBV7-2 and TRBJ1-1; 7 positions agree with TRBD1. The CDR3 is 13 amino acids. The germline gives CDR1 SGHTA, CDR2 FQGNSA. The V gene end was trimmed by 3 bases and the J gene end by 7 bases; junction bases not matched to a gene: 5.

This chain joins TRBV7-2 and TRBJ2-2; D not certain. The CDR3 is 13 amino acids. With 4 bases removed from V and 4 bases from J, the gap between germline ends came to 7 bases. Germline CDR1 is SGHTA and CDR2 is FQGNSA. The CDR3 reads CASSSPGTGELFF. DNA for the CDR3: TGTGCCAGCAGCTCCCCGGGCACCGGGGAGCTGTTTTTT.

V usage is TRBV7-3 and J usage is TRBJ2-3; TRBD1 matches at 9 bases. The CDR3 is made up of 15 amino acids. The germline V gene encodes CDR1 SGHTA and CDR2 FQGTGA. V shed 4 bases and J 3 bases; nucleotides not matched to a gene: 5. The CDR3 here is CASSSDRGGTDTQYF. DNA for the CDR3: TGTGCCAGCAGCTCGGACAGGGGTGGGACAGATACGCAGTATTTT.

The chain recombines TRBV2 with TRBJ2-1, with D perhaps matching TRBD1 or TRBD2 (5 bases each). Per germline, CDR1 SNHLY and CDR2 FYNNEI. The V and J ends lost 5 bases and 9 bases respectively, with 26 bases between them. This CDR3 region has 17 residues. DNA of the CDR3: TGTGCCAGCAGTTTGTCGGTGGGGACGCTCCGCCCTGGTGAGCAGTTCTTC. Its translation is CASSLSVGTLRPGEQFF. The full variable domain, its missing parts supplied by reference TRBV2 and TRBJ2-1, is EPEVTQTPSHQVTQMGQEVILRCVPISNHLYFYWYRQILGQKVEFLVSFYNNEISEKSEIFDDQFSVERPDGSNFTLKIRSTKLEDSAMYFCASSLSVGTLRPGEQFFGPGTRLTVL.